The table lists the clone carrying this T cell receptor (beta chain) with a few counts. Each CDR3 protein is one row after TCRdb ran MiXCR on the 5' RACE reads. The data show about 430,000 distinct CDR3 sequences, roughly 18% seen once. The source of the sample is a study of T-cell memory formation after mild COVID-19. CDR1 and CDR2 from the germline V gene are MDHEN and SYDVKM. This CDR3 is built from 15 residues. V was pared by 6 bases and J by 3 bases, with 7 bases of the junction left unmatched. The clonotype originates from a man aged 18-30 years who had mild COVID-19 (a few samples of this study predate the infection). Cell type and time point are not known. Sequenced input: PBMCs or a T cell subset sorted from them (not recorded which). The V and J genes are TRBV28 and TRBJ2-5; 10 bases match TRBD2. The chain's CDR3 is CASSSGLAAKETQYF. In nucleotides, the CDR3 is TGTGCCAGCAGCTCTGGACTAGCGGCCAAAGAGACCCAGTACTTC.